This is a list of T cell receptor beta chains from one sample in a study of T-cell reconstitution after alpha-beta-depleted transplantation in children. TCRdb re-called the PCR reads through MiXCR, storing one row per CDR3 protein. The table has 700,000 to 950,000 distinct CDR3 sequences, 15% to 20% seen once. Sequences were derived from PBMCs, mostly from graft donor cells, sampled 360 days after TCRalphabeta/CD19-depleted stem cell transplant. Receptors were obtained from a male patient between 5 and 17 years old who had a stem cell transplant for acute lymphoblastic leukemia, so the T cells may come from the graft donor. Both conserved end residues are part of each CDR3. A D gene is named only where the DNA matches it firmly. Size is omitted from some rows. Given values are once, few, many or a class for expanded clones.

d_gene: .; abundance: .; v_gene: TRBV12-3/TRBV12-4; j_gene: TRBJ2-7; CDR3aa: CAQGGVVAGEQYF; CDR3nt: TGTGCCCAAGGGGGTGTGGTGGCAGGCGAGCAGTACTTC
d_gene: TRBD1; abundance: .; v_gene: TRBV11-2; j_gene: TRBJ1-2; CDR3aa: CASSSMSRQGNYGYTF; CDR3nt: TGTGCCAGCAGCTCTATGAGTAGACAGGGGAACTATGGCTACACCTTC
d_gene: .; abundance: .; v_gene: TRBV7-2; j_gene: TRBJ2-1; CDR3aa: CASSKHRGIALFF; CDR3nt: TGTGCCAGCAGCAAACACCGGGGCATCGCTCTTTTCTTC
d_gene: TRBD2; abundance: .; v_gene: TRBV7-2; j_gene: TRBJ2-1; CDR3aa: CASSPILAGVNEQFF; CDR3nt: TGTGCCAGCAGCCCAATTCTAGCGGGAGTTAATGAGCAGTTCTTC
d_gene: .; abundance: few; v_gene: TRBV12-3/TRBV12-4; j_gene: TRBJ1-6; CDR3aa: CASSPSGSYNSPLHF; CDR3nt: TGTGCCAGCAGTCCATCAGGTTCCTATAATTCACCCCTCCACTTT
d_gene: .; abundance: few; v_gene: TRBV6-5; j_gene: TRBJ2-3; CDR3aa: CASSSPGSSTYTQYF; CDR3nt: TGTGCCAGCAGTTCGCCGGGGTCTAGCACATATACGCAGTATTTT
d_gene: .; abundance: .; v_gene: TRBV6-1; j_gene: TRBJ2-7; CDR3aa: CASQRGTVSYEQYF; CDR3nt: TGTGCCAGCCAAAGGGGGACGGTCTCCTACGAGCAGTACTTC
d_gene: TRBD1; abundance: few; v_gene: TRBV20-1; j_gene: TRBJ2-5; CDR3aa: CSARELGQPVETQYF; CDR3nt: TGCAGTGCCAGGGAGTTGGGACAGCCGGTAGAGACCCAGTACTTC
d_gene: TRBD2; abundance: few; v_gene: TRBV5-1; j_gene: TRBJ2-5; CDR3aa: CASSWAGGPEETQYF; CDR3nt: TGCGCCAGCAGCTGGGCGGGAGGGCCTGAAGAGACCCAGTACTTC
d_gene: TRBD1; abundance: .; v_gene: TRBV5-1; j_gene: TRBJ2-1; CDR3aa: CASRATGGWRYNEQFF; CDR3nt: TGCGCCAGCAGGGCGACAGGGGGCTGGAGGTACAATGAGCAGTTCTTC
d_gene: TRBD1; abundance: .; v_gene: TRBV2; j_gene: TRBJ2-4; CDR3aa: CASIAYKGQGPKNIQYF; CDR3nt: TGTGCCAGCATCGCCTACAAAGGACAGGGACCCAAAAACATTCAGTACTTC
d_gene: .; abundance: few; v_gene: TRBV6-5; j_gene: TRBJ1-5; CDR3aa: CASSYSRWRNQPQHF; CDR3nt: TGTGCCAGCAGTTACTCGAGGTGGCGCAATCAGCCCCAGCATTTT
d_gene: TRBD2; abundance: .; v_gene: TRBV5-1; j_gene: TRBJ2-5; CDR3aa: CASSFWGGTASKETQYF; CDR3nt: TGCGCCAGCAGCTTCTGGGGGGGAACTGCTTCCAAAGAGACCCAGTACTTC
d_gene: TRBD1; abundance: .; v_gene: TRBV7-8; j_gene: TRBJ2-1; CDR3aa: CASSQGVGRYSYNEQFF; CDR3nt: TGTGCCAGCAGCCAGGGGGTAGGGAGATACTCCTACAATGAGCAGTTCTTC
d_gene: .; abundance: .; v_gene: TRBV24-1; j_gene: TRBJ2-2; CDR3aa: CATSDSVGAPRELFF; CDR3nt: TGTGCCACCAGTGATTCGGTTGGCGCGCCCCGGGAGCTGTTTTTT
d_gene: TRBD1; abundance: few; v_gene: TRBV11-1; j_gene: TRBJ1-1; CDR3aa: CASSTLTGGEVWGTEAFF; CDR3nt: TGTGCCAGCAGCACCTTGACAGGGGGCGAAGTGTGGGGCACTGAAGCTTTCTTT
d_gene: .; abundance: few; v_gene: TRBV7-9; j_gene: TRBJ1-5; CDR3aa: CASSAAPGNQPQHF; CDR3nt: TGTGCCAGCAGCGCTGCACCCGGTAATCAGCCCCAGCATTTT
d_gene: TRBD1; abundance: once; v_gene: TRBV5-1; j_gene: TRBJ2-7; CDR3aa: CASSSIRDRGYYEQYF; CDR3nt: TGCGCCAGCAGCTCGATACGGGACAGGGGCTACTACGAGCAGTACTTC
d_gene: TRBD1; abundance: many; v_gene: TRBV5-6; j_gene: TRBJ2-5; CDR3aa: CASSPWTGSSETQYF; CDR3nt: TGTGCCAGCAGCCCCTGGACAGGGAGCTCGGAGACCCAGTACTTC
d_gene: .; abundance: many; v_gene: TRBV20-1; j_gene: TRBJ2-2; CDR3aa: CSAQTAGTWNTGELFF; CDR3nt: TGCAGTGCCCAAACCGCCGGGACTTGGAACACCGGGGAGCTGTTTTTT
d_gene: TRBD2; abundance: few; v_gene: TRBV5-1; j_gene: TRBJ2-7; CDR3aa: CASRGLAGLYEQYF; CDR3nt: TGCGCCAGCCGAGGACTAGCGGGTCTCTACGAGCAGTACTTC
d_gene: TRBD2; abundance: .; v_gene: TRBV4-1; j_gene: TRBJ2-1; CDR3aa: CASSQEGTSGHNNEQFF; CDR3nt: TGCGCCAGCAGCCAAGAGGGGACTAGCGGGCACAACAATGAGCAGTTCTTC
d_gene: TRBD2; abundance: .; v_gene: TRBV6-5; j_gene: TRBJ2-1; CDR3aa: CASSFELAGESNEQFF; CDR3nt: TGTGCCAGCAGTTTCGAACTAGCGGGAGAATCCAATGAGCAGTTCTTC
d_gene: .; abundance: many; v_gene: TRBV6-1; j_gene: TRBJ2-1; CDR3aa: CASSEGPWGVDDNEQFF; CDR3nt: TGTGCCAGCAGTGAAGGACCATGGGGGGTCGACGACAATGAGCAGTTCTTC
d_gene: .; abundance: .; v_gene: TRBV12-3/TRBV12-4; j_gene: TRBJ2-7; CDR3aa: CASTFSESYEQYF; CDR3nt: TGTGCCAGCACTTTTTCGGAGTCCTACGAGCAGTACTTC
d_gene: TRBD1; abundance: .; v_gene: TRBV4-1; j_gene: TRBJ2-5; CDR3aa: CASSQPGQGETQYF; CDR3nt: TGCGCCAGCAGCCAACCCGGACAGGGTGAGACCCAGTACTTC
d_gene: .; abundance: .; v_gene: TRBV20-1; j_gene: TRBJ1-5; CDR3aa: CSARITQYSNQPQHF; CDR3nt: TGCAGTGCTAGAATTACCCAATATAGCAATCAGCCCCAGCATTTT
d_gene: .; abundance: .; v_gene: TRBV7-9; j_gene: TRBJ2-3; CDR3aa: CASIPDYPTDTQYF; CDR3nt: TGTGCCAGCATCCCCGACTACCCCACAGATACGCAGTATTTT
d_gene: .; abundance: .; v_gene: TRBV3-1; j_gene: TRBJ2-3; CDR3aa: CASSQVLPSTDTQYF; CDR3nt: TGTGCCAGCAGCCAAGTCTTACCTAGCACAGATACGCAGTATTTT
d_gene: .; abundance: many; v_gene: TRBV5-1; j_gene: TRBJ2-7; CDR3aa: CASSRSRGNGGEQYF; CDR3nt: TGCGCCAGCAGCCGGAGTCGCGGGAATGGAGGCGAGCAGTACTTC
d_gene: .; abundance: .; v_gene: TRBV7-1; j_gene: TRBJ1-5; CDR3aa: CASSSQGAQPQHF; CDR3nt: TGTGCCAGCAGCTCGCAGGGAGCTCAGCCCCAGCATTTT
d_gene: .; abundance: .; v_gene: TRBV5-1; j_gene: TRBJ1-1; CDR3aa: CASSLSSSNTEAFF; CDR3nt: TGCGCCAGCAGCTTGAGCAGCTCGAACACTGAAGCTTTCTTT
d_gene: TRBD2; abundance: .; v_gene: TRBV7-9; j_gene: TRBJ2-1; CDR3aa: CASSPRTSGTHNEQFF; CDR3nt: TGTGCCAGCAGCCCGAGGACTAGCGGGACCCACAATGAGCAGTTCTTC
d_gene: TRBD2; abundance: few; v_gene: TRBV25-1; j_gene: TRBJ2-3; CDR3aa: CASSEGSGATDTQYF; CDR3nt: TGTGCCAGCAGTGAAGGGAGCGGGGCCACAGATACGCAGTATTTT
d_gene: TRBD2; abundance: few; v_gene: TRBV12-3/TRBV12-4; j_gene: TRBJ2-7; CDR3aa: CASSSLAGEDYEQYF; CDR3nt: TGTGCCAGCAGTTCCCTAGCGGGAGAGGACTACGAGCAGTACTTC
d_gene: .; abundance: few; v_gene: TRBV6-5; j_gene: TRBJ2-1; CDR3aa: CASSYQGTSYEQFF; CDR3nt: TGTGCCAGCAGTTACCAGGGAACTAGCTATGAGCAGTTCTTC
d_gene: .; abundance: .; v_gene: TRBV6-4; j_gene: TRBJ2-1; CDR3aa: CASSEQGGRTYNEQFF; CDR3nt: TGTGCCAGCAGTGAGCAAGGCGGTAGAACCTACAATGAGCAGTTCTTC
d_gene: TRBD1; abundance: few; v_gene: TRBV5-1; j_gene: TRBJ2-2; CDR3aa: CASRQGAVTGELFF; CDR3nt: TGCGCCAGCCGCCAGGGGGCGGTCACCGGGGAGCTGTTTTTT
d_gene: .; abundance: few; v_gene: TRBV12-3/TRBV12-4; j_gene: TRBJ2-1; CDR3aa: CASSRDPLYNEQFF; CDR3nt: TGTGCCAGCAGTAGGGACCCGTTATACAATGAGCAGTTCTTC
d_gene: .; abundance: .; v_gene: TRBV7-9; j_gene: TRBJ2-7; CDR3aa: CASSGRFYEQYF; CDR3nt: TGTGCCAGCAGCGGCCGGTTCTACGAGCAGTACTTC
d_gene: TRBD2; abundance: .; v_gene: TRBV18; j_gene: TRBJ2-7; CDR3aa: CASSPPLSSGRPYEQYF; CDR3nt: TGTGCCAGCTCACCACCGTTGAGTAGCGGGAGGCCCTACGAGCAGTACTTC
d_gene: .; abundance: few; v_gene: TRBV3-1; j_gene: TRBJ1-1; CDR3aa: CASSHPGSNTEAFF; CDR3nt: TGTGCCAGCAGCCATCCCGGGTCGAACACTGAAGCTTTCTTT
d_gene: .; abundance: .; v_gene: TRBV19; j_gene: TRBJ1-2; CDR3aa: CASSIVTGNGYTF; CDR3nt: TGTGCCAGTAGTATAGTAACAGGGAACGGCTACACCTTC
d_gene: .; abundance: .; v_gene: TRBV10-1; j_gene: TRBJ2-1; CDR3aa: CASSGSLGSRAYNEQFF; CDR3nt: TGCGCCAGCAGTGGGTCCCTTGGATCTAGAGCCTACAATGAGCAGTTCTTC
d_gene: .; abundance: few; v_gene: TRBV4-1; j_gene: TRBJ1-2; CDR3aa: CASSQDPQGNYGYTF; CDR3nt: TGCGCCAGCAGCCAAGATCCACAGGGTAACTATGGCTACACCTTC
d_gene: .; abundance: .; v_gene: TRBV7-6; j_gene: TRBJ2-1; CDR3aa: CASSSYRVSDNEQFF; CDR3nt: TGTGCCAGCAGCTCCTACCGTGTGAGCGACAATGAGCAGTTCTTC
d_gene: TRBD1; abundance: .; v_gene: TRBV10-3; j_gene: TRBJ2-7; CDR3aa: CAIGPDRGYEQYF; CDR3nt: TGTGCCATCGGCCCGGACAGGGGTTACGAGCAGTACTTC
d_gene: .; abundance: many; v_gene: TRBV5-1; j_gene: TRBJ2-1; CDR3aa: CASSLGWGSSYNEQFF; CDR3nt: TGTGCCAGCAGCTTGGGATGGGGGAGCTCCTACAATGAGCAGTTCTTC
d_gene: TRBD1; abundance: .; v_gene: TRBV9; j_gene: TRBJ2-7; CDR3aa: CASSVTTGGNEQYF; CDR3nt: TGTGCCAGCAGCGTAACGACAGGGGGGAACGAGCAGTACTTC
d_gene: TRBD1; abundance: .; v_gene: TRBV15; j_gene: TRBJ2-2; CDR3aa: CATSMDRGWAGELFF; CDR3nt: TGTGCCACCAGCATGGACAGGGGGTGGGCCGGGGAGCTGTTTTTT
d_gene: TRBD2; abundance: .; v_gene: TRBV11-2; j_gene: TRBJ2-3; CDR3aa: CASRVFGAGGPRSHTQYF; CDR3nt: TGTGCCAGCAGGGTTTTCGGAGCGGGAGGGCCGAGGTCGCACACGCAGTATTTT
d_gene: .; abundance: .; v_gene: TRBV25-1; j_gene: TRBJ1-6; CDR3aa: CASSEPGPYSPLHF; CDR3nt: TGTGCCAGCAGTGAACCGGGACCTTATTCACCCCTCCACTTT
d_gene: .; abundance: many; v_gene: TRBV4-1; j_gene: TRBJ1-1; CDR3aa: CASSEGFAAFF; CDR3nt: TGCGCCAGCAGCGAGGGTTTCGCTGCTTTCTTT
d_gene: TRBD1; abundance: .; v_gene: TRBV5-1; j_gene: TRBJ2-5; CDR3aa: CASSLGGTETKETQYF; CDR3nt: TGCGCCAGCAGCTTGGGTGGGACAGAGACGAAAGAGACCCAGTACTTC